The clone carrying this T cell receptor (beta chain) was recorded only once. Its target is unknown. TCRdb re-derived calls from the RT-PCR reads in MiXCR, one entry per CDR3 protein. Of about 520,000 distinct CDR3 sequences listed, approximately 24% are singletons. The data originate from a study of response to subunit inactivated influenza vaccine. Study-wide findings and caveats: The authors suggested that few new T cells are recruited per seasonal influenza vaccination.

V was shortened by 5 bases and J by 0 bases, with 7 bases between the two germline ends. Germline V gene lookup returns CDR1 LGHDT and CDR2 YNNKEL (reference sequence). The CDR3 is 14 amino acids. The source material was CD4+ T cells sorted from PBMCs, sampled around 5 days after vaccination. The chain employs TRBV3-1 and TRBJ2-2; D gene ambiguous. The receptor was isolated from a man aged 50 to 60 who received an inactivated influenza vaccine. This CDR3 reads CASSGQANTGELFF. Here the CDR3 DNA reads TGTGCCAGCAGCGGGCAGGCGAACACCGGGGAGCTGTTTTTT.